Given below is one T cell receptor beta chain in context. V was shortened by 4 bases and J by 7 bases, with 8 bases between the two germline ends. The CDR3 length is 12 residues. Germline CDR1 is SNHLY and CDR2 is FYNNEI. The data are from a study of blood T cell repertoires in COVID-19. Clones were sequenced by immunoSEQ multiplex PCR, and TCRdb holds only the in-frame ones, with some missing. The sample has some 120,000 clones, roughly 86% seen once. The clonotype originates from a human donor in a cohort sampled during active COVID-19. Sequences were obtained from peripheral blood. J is TRBJ2-1 and V is TRBV2; D is possibly TRBD2 (6 bases). Written as DNA, the CDR3 is TGTGCCAGCAGTGGGGACTCGAATGAGCAGTTCTTC. Translating it yields CASSGDSNEQFF.